This TCR beta chain was sequenced in a study of T-cell memory formation after mild COVID-19. At the level of the study: There were largely donor-specific TCR clusters. The study's findings and limits: Prior to infection, memory already included some responding clones, suggesting cross-reactive memory joined. CD4/CD8 balance characterized clones contracting day 15 to 85, and CD4+ skew characterized later expanders.

5'RACE, which relied on constant-segment primers, yielded TCR alpha and TCR beta cDNA libraries carrying sample barcodes and UMIs. One entry per CDR3 protein, called by TCRdb with MiXCR from the 5' RACE reads. The repertoire includes roughly 110,000 distinct CDR3 sequences, about a fifth of them detected once, and about two fifths sits in the top ten. V trimming: 10 bases; J trimming: 4 bases; junction bases outside the gene matches: 6. CDR3 size: 14 residues. Germline V gene lookup returns CDR1 SGHAT and CDR2 FQNNGV. Turning to this clonotype: Its specificity is unknown.

This sequence joins TRBV11-2 and TRBJ2-2; 10 positions agree with TRBD1. The sequence came from a man aged 18 to 30 who had mild COVID-19 (a few samples of this study predate the infection). Cell type and time point are not known. Sequenced input: PBMCs or a T cell subset sorted from them (not recorded which). This CDR3 reads CATAGTGATGELFF. The CDR3 region has the DNA TGTGCCACCGCCGGGACAGGGGCCACCGGGGAGCTGTTTTTT. The full variable domain, its missing parts supplied by reference TRBV11-2 and TRBJ2-2, is EAGVAQSPRYKIIEKRQSVAFWCNPISGHATLYWYQQILGQGPKLLIQFQNNGVVDDSQLPKDRFSAERLKGVDSTLKIQPAKLEDSAVYLCATAGTGATGELFFGEGSRLTVL.